This entry features one T cell receptor (beta chain) sequence. The antigen remains undetermined. The entry originates in a study of T cell responses to AZD1222 COVID-19 vaccine. Study-wide findings and caveats: Regions 160-218 and 743-854 dominated among vaccine-associated CD4 TCRs spanning spike. Among spike-specific TCRs, nearly half reportedly target unmutated variant regions. Only a handful of individuals given AZD1222 were seropositive at baseline. Donors in the cohort were predominantly white British and more often female, and clonal diversity was possibly underestimated.

TCRdb's table, derived via immunoSEQ multiplex PCR, lists solely in-frame clones and lacks some. In the table there are fewer than 110,000 clones, more than 85% of which are singletons. The CDR3 length is 14 residues. Trimming left V 7 bases short and J 1 base short, with 11 bases between. Per germline, CDR1 MNHEY and CDR2 SVGAGI. The material was peripheral blood, obtained on day 0 of AZD1222 vaccination. This receptor was identified in an adult in good health. V and J are TRBV6-5 and TRBJ1-3; D remains unclear. The CDR3 loop is CASIVGDSGNTIYF. The CDR3 nucleotides read TGTGCCAGCATCGTTGGGGATTCTGGAAACACCATATATTTT.